Each of the 15 T cell receptor beta chains below was sequenced from the same sample in a study of beta chain features in type 1 diabetes (dated by TCRdb to about 2018). Summary of the overall study and its limitations: In all four CD4+ subsets, TCRB CDR3 length was moderately but significantly shorter in type 1 diabetes patients.

The antigens of these receptors remain unknown. Libraries came from the immunoSEQ multiplex PCR assay. The entire amount of isolated RNA was reverse transcribed using the High Capacity cDNA Reverse Transcription Kit, so the sequenced TCRB transcripts were expressed ones. This immuneACCESS table, as held by TCRdb, lists in-frame sequences with V and J called but not all clones. Of the missing ones, under half trace to an unresolved V gene in checked studies; the others have no known cause. The sample includes 250,000 or so clones, with around 21% observed a single time. The top ten clonotypes cover 0.028% of the sample. The specimen sequenced was naive CD4+ T cells from blood. The sample's cell subset or site label, in plain terms: true naive CD4+ T cells. These receptors all come from a woman between 40 and 50 years old with type 1 diabetes.

The V gene is TRBV28, the J gene TRBJ2-7, with TRBD2 identical over 11 bases. CDR1 is MDHEN, CDR2 SYDVKM, per germline. The CDR3 runs to 13 residues. After removal of 6 bases from V and 7 bases from J, the junction contained 5 bases not matched to a gene. This CDR3 reads CASSPSGRNEQYF. The CDR3 DNA reads as TGTGCCAGCAGCCCTAGCGGGAGGAATGAGCAGTACTTC.

Regarding this clone: Other DNA sequences in this sample translate to the same CDR3. V usage is TRBV5-1 and J usage is TRBJ2-1; D uncertain. The V gene's germline CDR1 is SGHRS and CDR2 YFSETQ. The CDR3 extends over 15 amino acids. The V and J ends lost 0 bases and 0 bases respectively, with 7 bases between them. The CDR3 reads CASSLAESSYNEQFF. CDR3 DNA: TGCGCCAGCAGCTTGGCCGAGAGCTCCTACAATGAGCAGTTCTTC.

This clone was counted only a few times. The chain links TRBV21-1 to TRBJ1-5; no DNA check was done on the table's D call, TRBD1. TRBV21-1 is annotated as a pseudogene. This CDR3 has 14 amino acids. The CDR3 DNA sequence: TGTGCCAGCAGCCACACCTCTAGCAATCAGCCCCAGCATTTT. It yields the protein CASSHTSSNQPQHF.

The V gene is TRBV7-2, the J gene TRBJ2-7; tentative D call: TRBD1 (6 bases). V gave up 7 bases and J gave up 0 bases, with 13 bases separating them. Germline CDR1 reads SGHTA; CDR2 reads FQGNSA. This CDR3 has 14 residues. The CDR3 DNA reads as TGTGCCAGCACTCTACAGACAGGCTCCTACGAGCAGTACTTC. This codes for CASTLQTGSYEQYF.

The chain carries TRBV13 and TRBJ1-4, with a tentative D call TRBD1 (5 bases). Trimming shortened V by 3 bases and J by 3 bases, and 14 bases separated the two germline ends. This CDR3 spans 16 amino acids. CDR1 is PRHDT and CDR2 is FYEKMQ in the germline V gene (reference sequence). The CDR3 spells CASSFRGGTANEKLFF. CDR3 coding DNA: TGTGCCAGCAGCTTCCGGGGGGGGACCGCTAATGAAAAACTGTTTTTT. Full variable domain (outside the CDR3, taken from reference TRBV13 and TRBJ1-4): AAGVIQSPRHLIKEKRETATLKCYPIPRHDTVYWYQQGPGQDPQFLISFYEKMQSDKGSIPDRFSAQQFSDYHSELNMSSLELGDSALYFCASSFRGGTANEKLFFGSGTQLSVL.

The V call is TRBV7-2, the J call TRBJ2-7, with a tentative D call TRBD2 (7 bases). With 5 bases removed from V and 6 bases from J, the gap between germline ends came to 20 bases. Per the germline V gene, CDR1 is SGHTA and CDR2 is FQGNSA. The CDR3 extends over 15 amino acids. As DNA, the CDR3 is TGTGCCAGCAGCAGGGGGGAGGCGGGAGTAAGCGAGCAGTACTTC. As protein: CASSRGEAGVSEQYF.

The V gene is TRBV27, the J gene TRBJ2-1; D gene ambiguous. Germline values: CDR1 MNHEY, CDR2 SMNVEV (reference sequence). The CDR3 has 11 amino acids. Trimming left V 8 bases short and J 4 bases short, with 6 bases between. CDR3 loop: CASGQYNEQFF. For the CDR3, the DNA is TGTGCCAGCGGTCAGTACAATGAGCAGTTCTTC.

The chain joins TRBV15 to TRBJ2-7; weak D call: TRBD1 (5 bases). The germline CDR1 and CDR2 sequences are LNHNV and YYDKDF (reference sequence). The CDR3 covers 13 residues. Trimming pared 1 base from V and 6 bases from J, leaving 10 bases between. CDR3 bases: TGTGCCACCAGCAGAGCCCAGGGTGGCGAGCAGTACTTC. This sequence encodes CATSRAQGGEQYF.

The chain is built from TRBV7-9 and TRBJ2-7, with a weak D call TRBD2 (5 bases). The ends were cut back, 2 bases at V and 4 bases at J, with 15 bases in the middle. Germline CDR1 is SEHNR and CDR2 is FQNEAQ (reference sequence). CDR3 length: 15 amino acids. CDR3 loop: CASSLREGAGYEQYF. CDR3 bases: TGTGCCAGCAGCTTAAGAGAGGGTGCTGGGTACGAGCAGTACTTC.

This clone was counted only a few times. The chain has TRBV5-1 and TRBJ2-7; 7 bases line up with TRBD1. Germline CDR1 is SGHRS and CDR2 is YFSETQ. The trim removed 4 bases at V and 4 bases at J, leaving 8 bases unmatched. The CDR3 runs to 14 residues. The CDR3 loop reads CASSPGTAEYEQYF. The CDR3 coding sequence is TGCGCCAGCAGCCCAGGGACAGCGGAGTACGAGCAGTACTTC.

This clone was seen more than once but under ten times. This sequence joins TRBV6-5 and TRBJ1-5; D not resolved. The CDR3 covers 15 residues. The V and J ends lost 10 bases and 0 bases respectively, with 16 bases between them. CDR1 and CDR2 from the germline V gene are MNHEY and SVGAGI. The CDR3 reads CATRWSAGSNQPQHF. CDR3 coding DNA: TGTGCCACAAGATGGTCTGCAGGTAGCAATCAGCCCCAGCATTTT.

The rearrangement links TRBV30 to TRBJ1-1; D is uncertain. CDR3 length equals 14 residues. With 3 bases removed from V and 2 bases from J, the gap between germline ends came to 13 bases. Germline CDR1 reads GTSNPN; CDR2 reads SVGIG (reference sequence). The CDR3 loop reads CAWRKPENNTEAFF. The CDR3 DNA sequence: TGTGCCTGGAGAAAGCCGGAGAATAACACTGAAGCTTTCTTT.

The V call is TRBV6-4, the J call TRBJ2-3; the D is unclear. CDR1 MRHNA and CDR2 SNTAGT come from the germline V gene. CDR3 length: 13 residues. Deletions cut 0 bases from V and 2 bases from J, with 3 bases between. CDR3 coding DNA: TGTGCCAGCAGTGACTCCTACACAGATACGCAGTATTTT. Its translation is CASSDSYTDTQYF.

V and J are TRBV7-8 and TRBJ2-7; 10 bases line up with TRBD2. The V gene's germline CDR1 is SGHVS and CDR2 FQNEAQ. With V trimmed by 4 bases and J by 0 bases, 6 bases remained unmatched. The CDR3 has 16 amino acids. CDR3: CASSSFTSGDSYEQYF. In DNA form, the CDR3 reads TGTGCCAGCAGCTCCTTTACTAGCGGGGACTCCTACGAGCAGTACTTC.

The chain uses TRBV4-1 and TRBJ2-1; tentatively, D is TRBD2 (5 bases). Trimming cost V 0 bases and J 10 bases, with 10 bases left between them. The CDR3 has 13 residues. In germline, CDR1 is MGHRA, CDR2 YSYEKL. The CDR3 DNA sequence: TGCGCCAGCAGCCAAGATTGGCAGCGGGAGCAGTTCTTC. The encoded protein is CASSQDWQREQFF.